A single sample gave rise to the 25 T cell receptor beta chains below, sequenced in a study of cytomegalovirus exposure and HLA in healthy donors. The PCR made use of 60 Vbeta and 13 Jbeta primers. Here immunoSEQ multiplex PCR was the method, and the copy in TCRdb shows in-frame clones only, minus some. Among 90,000 to 120,000 clones, approximately 80% were seen once, and the ten largest hold 5% to 6.5%. The sample taken for sequencing was PBMCs. All receptors come from a woman aged 18-29 years in good health and CMV-seropositive.

This clone was counted a few times. DNA for the CDR3: TGTGCCAGCAGCTTGGGGACAGATACAACTAATGAAAAACTGTTTTTT. It codes for CASSLGTDTTNEKLFF. This chain links TRBV5-6 with TRBJ1-4; TRBD1 might be the D (6 bases). CDR1 and CDR2 from the germline V gene are SGHDT and YYEEEE. The CDR3 sequence is 16 residues long. Trimming removed 0 bases at V and 0 bases at J, with 9 bases between.

This chain connects TRBV5-4 to TRBJ1-6; 9 bases map to TRBD1. Per the germline V gene, CDR1 is SGHNT and CDR2 is YYREEE (reference sequence). CDR3 length equals 15 residues. Losses at the gene ends were 3 bases for V and 9 bases for J; bases not matched to a gene: 7. CDR3 protein: CASSSDPQGASPLHF. The CDR3 DNA sequence: TGTGCCAGCAGCTCCGACCCACAGGGGGCTTCACCCCTCCACTTT.

This clone has a single count. The chain has TRBV19 and TRBJ1-5, with 8 positions matching TRBD1. The V segment lost 1 base and the J segment 6 bases; nucleotides outside the gene matches: 5. The CDR3 loop spans 15 amino acids. Germline values: CDR1 LNHDA, CDR2 SQIVND (reference sequence). Here the CDR3 DNA reads TGTGCCAGTAGTATAGCCCAGGGGGCAGGTCAGCCCCAGCATTTT. This codes for CASSIAQGAGQPQHF.

This chain joins TRBV28 and TRBJ2-1; 10 bases fit TRBD2. Germline V gene lookup returns CDR1 MDHEN and CDR2 SYDVKM. V lost 8 bases to trimming and J lost 7 bases; unmatched junction nucleotides: 17. This CDR3 has 17 residues. In nucleotides, the CDR3 is TGTGCCAGCGGAACCTCTTCACTAGCGGGAAGTGTGAATGAGCAGTTCTTC. This translates into CASGTSSLAGSVNEQFF.

CDR3 nucleotide sequence: TGTGCCAGCAGCTTGGGGTGGACTAGCCAACCTTACGAGCAGTACTTC. It yields the protein CASSLGWTSQPYEQYF. V and J are TRBV7-9 and TRBJ2-7; 8 bases align to TRBD2. Per germline, CDR1 SEHNR and CDR2 FQNEAQ (reference sequence). Trimming at V came to 3 bases and at J to 4 bases, leaving 11 bases not matched to a gene. The CDR3 covers 16 residues.

The chain is built from TRBV7-8 and TRBJ1-5, with D unresolved. Trimming pared 5 bases from V and 7 bases from J, leaving 12 bases between. Germline CDR1 and CDR2: SGHVS and FQNEAQ. This CDR3 is built from 13 residues. The CDR3 DNA follows: TGTGCCAGCAGCCGGGGAGACGGGCAGCCCCAGCATTTT. This codes for CASSRGDGQPQHF.

The J gene is TRBJ2-7, the V gene TRBV6-1, with D possibly TRBD2 on 5 matching bases. The V gene's germline CDR1 is MNHNS and CDR2 SASEGT. Trimming cost V 7 bases and J 1 base, with 11 bases left between them. The CDR3 spans 13 residues. The DNA for the CDR3 is TGTGCCAGCAAGCGAGGGAGTTCCTACGAGCAGTACTTC. Protein sequence: CASKRGSSYEQYF.

V and J are TRBV2 and TRBJ2-7; D gene unclear. The CDR3 is made up of 12 amino acids. The germline V gene has CDR1 SNHLY and CDR2 FYNNEI. V was cut by 6 bases and J by 3 bases, with 9 bases left in between. The DNA of the CDR3 is TGTGCCAGCAGGCTCTCAGGCTACGAGCAGTACTTC. Amino acid sequence: CASRLSGYEQYF.

This clone was found a few times. This chain connects TRBV10-3 to TRBJ2-1, with D tentatively TRBD1 (5 bases). This CDR3 is 13 amino acids long. V was trimmed by 8 bases and J by 7 bases, leaving 15 bases between them. Germline V gene lookup returns CDR1 ENHRY and CDR2 SYGVKD. The DNA for the CDR3 is TGTGCCATCTCATTCAGGGCTGAAAATGAGCAGTTCTTC. Translating it yields CAISFRAENEQFF.

V is TRBV19 and J is TRBJ1-4, with D perhaps matching TRBD1 (6 bases). Deletions cut 3 bases from V and 4 bases from J, with 9 bases between. The CDR3 length is 14 residues. CDR1 is LNHDA and CDR2 is SQIVND in the germline V gene (reference sequence). The CDR3 region is CASSITGNNEKLFF. The CDR3 DNA reads as TGTGCCAGTAGTATCACAGGGAATAATGAAAAACTGTTTTTT.

The chain couples TRBV9 to TRBJ2-3, with D tentatively TRBD2 (5 bases). Germline V lookup: CDR1 SGDLS, CDR2 YYNGEE. V lost 0 bases, J lost 0 bases, and 11 bases lay in between. The CDR3 length is 16 residues. The CDR3 protein is CASSVDAGFSTDTQYF. CDR3 in DNA: TGTGCCAGCAGCGTAGATGCGGGTTTTAGCACAGATACGCAGTATTTT.

V gene TRBV6-1 combines with J gene TRBJ2-7, with unresolved D. The CDR3 runs to 11 residues. CDR1 is MNHNS, CDR2 SASEGT, per germline. V shed 5 bases and J shed 3 bases, with 5 bases lying between them. The CDR3 protein is CASSPLYEQYF. The DNA for the CDR3 is TGTGCCAGCAGTCCACTCTACGAGCAGTACTTC.

J is TRBJ1-6 and V is TRBV2; D possibly corresponds to TRBD1 (6 bases). V lost 4 bases to trimming and J lost 5 bases, with 6 bases between them. CDR1 is SNHLY and CDR2 is FYNNEI in the germline V gene. The CDR3 has 13 amino acids. The CDR3 reads CASSGQDNSPLHF. Written as DNA, the CDR3 is TGTGCCAGCAGTGGACAGGATAATTCACCCCTCCACTTT.

The sample holds a few counts of this clone. CDR3 DNA: TGTGCCAGCAGTGTTGGACTAGTCCAAGAGACCCAGTACTTC. As protein: CASSVGLVQETQYF. This chain links TRBV2 with TRBJ2-5, with TRBD2 identical over 7 bases. There are 14 residues in the CDR3. CDR1 is SNHLY, CDR2 FYNNEI, per germline. The V and J ends lost 4 bases and 1 base, in that order; junction bases with no gene match: 3. Filled out from reference TRBV2 and TRBJ2-5, the complete variable domain reads EPEVTQTPSHQVTQMGQEVILRCVPISNHLYFYWYRQILGQKVEFLVSFYNNEISEKSEIFDDQFSVERPDGSNFTLKIRSTKLEDSAMYFCASSVGLVQETQYFGPGTRLLVL.

The rearrangement uses TRBV4-2 and TRBJ1-4; 7 nucleotides match TRBD1. From germline, CDR1 is LGHNA and CDR2 YNFKEQ. Trimming removed 0 bases from V and 7 bases from J; junction bases left unmatched: 5. The CDR3 has 15 residues. CDR3 nucleotides: TGTGCCAGCAGCCAAGAAGACAGGGCTATTGAAAAACTGTTTTTT. Translated, it gives CASSQEDRAIEKLFF.

The V call is TRBV5-6, the J call TRBJ1-2; D might be TRBD1 (5 bases). V lost 3 bases, J lost 8 bases, and 17 bases lay in between. In germline, CDR1 is SGHDT, CDR2 YYEEEE. This CDR3 spans 14 amino acids. In DNA, the CDR3 is TGTGCCAGCAGCTCCTCGACAGCTTCGCGGGGCTACACCTTC. Its protein is CASSSSTASRGYTF.

In this sample, this clone turned up a few times. J is TRBJ2-3 and V is TRBV6-5, with D possibly TRBD1 on 6 matching bases. This CDR3 has 13 amino acids. The ends were cut back, 5 bases at V and 8 bases at J, with 14 bases in the middle. Germline V CDR1 and CDR2: MNHEY, SVGAGI. The CDR3 DNA reads TGTGCCAGCAGTACCCCCCAGGGGTTTACGCAGTATTTT. This translates into CASSTPQGFTQYF.

The gene calls are TRBV28 and TRBJ1-2; 7 bases align to TRBD1. V lost 6 bases to trimming and J lost 4 bases; unmatched junction nucleotides: 8. The CDR3 totals 14 residues. The germline gives CDR1 MDHEN, CDR2 SYDVKM. The CDR3 DNA follows: TGTGCCAGCAGCCCAGGGGGACCCGTCTATGGCTACACCTTC. Translating it yields CASSPGGPVYGYTF.

V and J are TRBV30 and TRBJ2-7; 8 positions agree with TRBD2. This CDR3 has 15 residues. V was clipped by 2 bases and J by 0 bases; unmatched bases: 6. The germline V gene has CDR1 GTSNPN and CDR2 SVGIG (reference sequence). The CDR3 DNA reads TGTGCCTGGAGTTCAGGACTAGCCTCCTCCTACGAGCAGTACTTC. Its protein is CAWSSGLASSYEQYF.

V is TRBV4-2 and J is TRBJ2-5, with 7 bases aligning to TRBD2. The J call may not be correct, given that the DNA end is closer to TRBJ2-7. The germline CDR1 and CDR2 sequences are LGHNA and YNFKEQ. CDR3 length equals 15 residues. The CDR3 here is CASSQDLERDYEQYF. Here the CDR3 DNA reads TGTGCCAGCAGCCAAGATCTCGAGCGGGACTACGAGCAGTACTTC.

The CDR3 sequence is CASSPQGKIQPQHF. The CDR3 DNA sequence: TGTGCCAGCAGTCCCCAGGGGAAGATACAGCCCCAGCATTTT. This chain joins TRBV27 and TRBJ1-5; maybe TRBD1 (6 bases). Trimming removed 5 bases at V and 7 bases at J, with 15 bases between. This CDR3 is 14 amino acids long. The germline V gene has CDR1 MNHEY and CDR2 SMNVEV (reference sequence).

The chain couples TRBV30 to TRBJ1-5; tentative D call: TRBD1 (6 bases). CDR3 size: 13 residues. Germline V gene data show CDR1 as GTSNPN and CDR2 as SVGIG (reference sequence). V lost 5 bases to trimming and J lost 2 bases, with 10 bases between them. Written as DNA, the CDR3 is TGTGCCTGGGCGGACAGTCGCAATCAGCCCCAGCATTTT. Its protein is CAWADSRNQPQHF.

V gene TRBV7-8 combines with J gene TRBJ2-7, with TRBD2 identical over 13 bases. Germline V gene sequence: CDR1 SGHVS, CDR2 FQNEAQ. The CDR3 is 14 amino acids. V was pared by 1 base and J by 9 bases, with 3 bases of the junction left unmatched. The CDR3, as DNA: TGTGCCAGCAGCTTAGGGACTAGCGGGAGTTCGCAGTACTTC. It translates to CASSLGTSGSSQYF.

CDR3 nucleotide sequence: TGTGCCACCAGCAGAGATTTGAGCTATTCCTACGAGCAGTACTTC. This sequence encodes CATSRDLSYSYEQYF. The V gene is TRBV15, the J gene TRBJ2-7; D unclear. V was pared by 0 bases and J by 1 base, with 10 bases between. CDR3 length: 15 residues. Per germline, CDR1 LNHNV and CDR2 YYDKDF (reference sequence).

The rearrangement joins TRBV7-6 to TRBJ2-1; D remains unclear. Germline loops: CDR1 SGHVS, CDR2 FNYEAQ. This CDR3 spans 12 amino acids. Deletions cut 3 bases from V and 6 bases from J, with 6 bases between. The CDR3 DNA is TGTGCCAGCAGCTTTGGCCCCAATGAGCAGTTCTTC. Its protein product is CASSFGPNEQFF.